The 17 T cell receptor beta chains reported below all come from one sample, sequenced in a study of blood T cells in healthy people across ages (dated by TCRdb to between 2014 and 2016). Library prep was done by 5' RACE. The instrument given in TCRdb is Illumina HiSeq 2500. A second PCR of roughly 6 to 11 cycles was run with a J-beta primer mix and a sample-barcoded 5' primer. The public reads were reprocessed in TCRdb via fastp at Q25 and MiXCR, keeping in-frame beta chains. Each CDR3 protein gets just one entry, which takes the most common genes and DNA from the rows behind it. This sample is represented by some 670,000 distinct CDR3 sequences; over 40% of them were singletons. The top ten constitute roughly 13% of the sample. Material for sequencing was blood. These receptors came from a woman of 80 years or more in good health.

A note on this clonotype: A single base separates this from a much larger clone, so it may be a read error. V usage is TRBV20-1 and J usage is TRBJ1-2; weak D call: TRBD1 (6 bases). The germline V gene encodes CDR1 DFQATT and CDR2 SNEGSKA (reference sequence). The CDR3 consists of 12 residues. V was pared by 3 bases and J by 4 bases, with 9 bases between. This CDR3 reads CSARGGPYGYTF. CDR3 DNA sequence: TGCAGTGCTAGGGGGGGGCCCTATGGCTACACCTTC.

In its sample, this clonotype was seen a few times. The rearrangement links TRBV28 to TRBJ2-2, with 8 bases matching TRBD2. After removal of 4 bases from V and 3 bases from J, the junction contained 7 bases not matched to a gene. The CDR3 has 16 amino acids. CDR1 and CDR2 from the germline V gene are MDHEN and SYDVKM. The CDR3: CASSSPGGADTGELFF. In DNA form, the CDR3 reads TGTGCCAGCAGTTCCCCCGGGGGGGCGGACACCGGGGAGCTGTTTTTT.

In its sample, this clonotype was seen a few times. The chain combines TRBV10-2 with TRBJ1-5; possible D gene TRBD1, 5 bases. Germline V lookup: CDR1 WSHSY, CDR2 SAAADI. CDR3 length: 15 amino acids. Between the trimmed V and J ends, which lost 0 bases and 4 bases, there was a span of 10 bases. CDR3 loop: CASSESGHRNQPQHF. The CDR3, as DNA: TGCGCCAGCAGTGAGTCGGGGCACCGGAATCAGCCCCAGCATTTT.

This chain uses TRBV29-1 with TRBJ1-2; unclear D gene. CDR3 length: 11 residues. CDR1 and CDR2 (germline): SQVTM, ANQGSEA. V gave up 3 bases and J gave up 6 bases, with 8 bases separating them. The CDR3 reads CSVDEGNGYTF. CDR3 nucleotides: TGCAGCGTTGATGAAGGAAATGGCTACACCTTC.

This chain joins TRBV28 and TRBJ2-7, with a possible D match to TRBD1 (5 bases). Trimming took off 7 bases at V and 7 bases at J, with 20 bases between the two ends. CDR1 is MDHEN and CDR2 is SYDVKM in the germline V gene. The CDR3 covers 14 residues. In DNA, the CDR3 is TGTGCCAGCACCGCGGACATTGGGCACAATGAGCAGTACTTC. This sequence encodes CASTADIGHNEQYF.

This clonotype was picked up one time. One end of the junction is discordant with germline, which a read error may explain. CDR3: CASSSVGASVLTF. The CDR3, as DNA: TGTGCCAGCAGTTCAGTGGGGGCCAGCGTCCTGACTTTC. The chain recombines TRBV12-3 or TRBV12-4 with TRBJ2-6; D might be TRBD1 (6 bases). The CDR3 is 13 amino acids.

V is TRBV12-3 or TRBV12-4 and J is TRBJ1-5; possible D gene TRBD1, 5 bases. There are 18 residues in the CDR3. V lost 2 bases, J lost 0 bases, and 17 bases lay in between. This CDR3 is CASSLLRQGLYSNQPQHF. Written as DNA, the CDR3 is TGTGCCAGCAGTTTATTACGTCAGGGACTCTATAGCAATCAGCCCCAGCATTTT.

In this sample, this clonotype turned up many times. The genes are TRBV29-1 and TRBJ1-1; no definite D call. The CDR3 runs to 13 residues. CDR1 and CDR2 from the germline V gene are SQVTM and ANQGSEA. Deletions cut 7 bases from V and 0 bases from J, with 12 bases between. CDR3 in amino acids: CSADGQMNTEAFF. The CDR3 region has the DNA TGCAGCGCGGACGGGCAGATGAACACTGAAGCTTTCTTT.

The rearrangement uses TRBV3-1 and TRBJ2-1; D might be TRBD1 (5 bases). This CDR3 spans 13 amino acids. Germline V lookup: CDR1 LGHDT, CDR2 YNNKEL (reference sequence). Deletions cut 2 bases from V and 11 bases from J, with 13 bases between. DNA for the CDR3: TGTGCCAGCAGCCAAACCCCGACAGAGAAGCAGTTCTTC. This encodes CASSQTPTEKQFF.

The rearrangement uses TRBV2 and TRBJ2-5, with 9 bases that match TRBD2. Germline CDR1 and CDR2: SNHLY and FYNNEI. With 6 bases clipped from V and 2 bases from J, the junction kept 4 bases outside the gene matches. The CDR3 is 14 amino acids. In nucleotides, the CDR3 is TGTGCCAGCAGCGGACTAGCGATTCAAGAGACCCAGTACTTC. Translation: CASSGLAIQETQYF.

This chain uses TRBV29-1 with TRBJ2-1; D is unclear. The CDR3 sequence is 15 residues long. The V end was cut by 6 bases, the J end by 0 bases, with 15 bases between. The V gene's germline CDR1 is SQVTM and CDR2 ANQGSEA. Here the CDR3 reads CSVPRTVSSYNEQFF. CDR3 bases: TGCAGCGTCCCTCGTACCGTGAGCTCCTACAATGAGCAGTTCTTC.

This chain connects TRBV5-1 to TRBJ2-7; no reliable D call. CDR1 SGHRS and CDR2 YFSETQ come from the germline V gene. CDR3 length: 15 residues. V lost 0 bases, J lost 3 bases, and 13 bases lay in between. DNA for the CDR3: TGCGCCAGCAGCTTGGGAGGTGCACCGGACTACGAGCAGTACTTC. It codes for CASSLGGAPDYEQYF.

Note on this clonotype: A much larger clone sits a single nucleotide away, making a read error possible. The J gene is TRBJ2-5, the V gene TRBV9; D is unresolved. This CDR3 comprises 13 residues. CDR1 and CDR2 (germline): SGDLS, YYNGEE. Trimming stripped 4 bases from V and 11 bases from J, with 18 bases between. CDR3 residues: CASSPQPGYEQYF. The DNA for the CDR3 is TGTGCCAGCAGCCCCCAACCTGGGTATGAGCAGTACTTC.

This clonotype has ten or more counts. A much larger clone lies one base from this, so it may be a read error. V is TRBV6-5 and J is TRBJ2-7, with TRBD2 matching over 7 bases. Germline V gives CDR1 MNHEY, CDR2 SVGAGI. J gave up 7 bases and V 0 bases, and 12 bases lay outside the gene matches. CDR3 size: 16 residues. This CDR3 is CASSYSPSGGYNEQYF. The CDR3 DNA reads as TGTGCCAGCAGTTACTCCCCTAGCGGAGGTTACAATGAGCAGTACTTC.

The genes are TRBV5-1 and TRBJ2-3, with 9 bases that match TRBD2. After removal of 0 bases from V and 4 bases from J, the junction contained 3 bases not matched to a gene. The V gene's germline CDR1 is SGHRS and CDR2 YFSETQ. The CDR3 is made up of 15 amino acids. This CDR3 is CASSLAGTSPDTQYF. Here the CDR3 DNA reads TGCGCCAGCAGCTTGGCCGGGACTAGCCCAGATACGCAGTATTTT. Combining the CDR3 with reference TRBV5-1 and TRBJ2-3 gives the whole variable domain KAGVTQTPRYLIKTRGQQVTLSCSPISGHRSVSWYQQTPGQGLQFLFEYFSETQRNKGNFPGRFSGRQFSNSRSEMNVSTLELGDSALYLCASSLAGTSPDTQYFGPGTRLTVL.

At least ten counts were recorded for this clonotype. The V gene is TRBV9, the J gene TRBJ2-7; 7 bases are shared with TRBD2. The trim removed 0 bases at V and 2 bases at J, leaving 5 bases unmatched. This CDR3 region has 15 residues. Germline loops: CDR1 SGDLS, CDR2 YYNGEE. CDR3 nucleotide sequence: TGTGCCAGCAGCGTAGGGCTAGCGGAGGCCTACGAGCAGTACTTC. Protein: CASSVGLAEAYEQYF.

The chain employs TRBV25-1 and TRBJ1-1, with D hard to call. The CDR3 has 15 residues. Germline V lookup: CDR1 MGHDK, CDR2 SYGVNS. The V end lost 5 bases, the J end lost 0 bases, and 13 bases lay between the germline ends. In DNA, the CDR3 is TGTGCCAGCAGTCAGGTCGCAGTTTTGAACACTGAAGCTTTCTTT. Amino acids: CASSQVAVLNTEAFF.